This TCR beta chain was captured by sequencing in a study of human T cells and chemical hapten exposure. Across the study: Recorded diagnoses among the mostly female patients were alopecia areata, totalis or universalis.

Each CDR3 protein is one row after TCRdb ran MiXCR on the RACE reads. The table shows tens of thousands of distinct CDR3 sequences, with about 9.9% occurring only once. The V gene's germline CDR1 is SGHKS and CDR2 YYEKEE (reference sequence). V lost 3 bases to trimming and J lost 4 bases; unmatched junction nucleotides: 5. The CDR3 length is 15 residues. The time point is: patch test 2, 6 weeks after DPC sensitization. Specified treatment: therapeutic diphenylcyclopropenone sensitization with weekly scalp DPC. This clonotype was observed a few times. The material was whole blood, obtained in connection with sensitization to the hapten diphenylcyclopropenone (DPC). This sequence originates from a man aged 18 to 35 with alopecia areata. Some clones in this sample may be carry-over from other donors' samples. V gene TRBV5-5 combines with J gene TRBJ2-3; 10 positions match TRBD1. Written as DNA, the CDR3 is TGTGCCAGCAGCTGGGGGGACAGGGGCGCAGATACGCAGTATTTT. This encodes CASSWGDRGADTQYF. The variable domain in full, with the rest retrieved from reference TRBV5-5 and TRBJ2-3, is DAGVTQSPTHLIKTRGQQVTLRCSPISGHKSVSWYQQVLGQGPQFIFQYYEKEERGRGNFPDRFSARQFPNYSSELNVNALLLGDSALYLCASSWGDRGADTQYFGPGTRLTVL.